The 6 T cell receptor beta chains below come from one sample, sequenced in a study of spatial heterogeneity in lung cancer (dated by TCRdb to between 2018 and 2020). This specimen's time point label, per the study, means: sample taken at primary tumor resection. Whole RNA extracted from tumor and nontumor lung tissue, or from cryopreserved PBMC samples, was used for TCR sequencing without cell sorting. Library preparation used 5' RACE. This sample was sequenced with a NextSeq 500. TCRdb reworked the public reads: Q25 trimming with fastp, MiXCR clone assembly, productive beta chains retained. Each record represents a unique CDR3 protein, reported with the most common genes and DNA among its rows. In all, the sample holds tens of thousands of distinct CDR3 sequences, and roughly 7% of those were seen once. The ten largest account for 2.9% of the sample. The sequencing used PBMCs, collected at surgery. These receptors all come from a female donor with early-stage non-small cell lung cancer.

This clonotype appeared many times. V gene TRBV2 combines with J gene TRBJ1-1; possibly TRBD1 for D (5 bases). The germline V gene encodes CDR1 SNHLY and CDR2 FYNNEI. The CDR3 sequence is 13 residues long. The V gene lost 6 bases and the J gene lost 1 base, with 9 bases spanning the gap. This CDR3 reads CASRTTENTEAFF. In DNA, the CDR3 is TGTGCCAGCAGAACGACAGAGAACACTGAAGCTTTCTTT.

Ten or more counts support this clonotype. The genes are TRBV2 and TRBJ2-5, with D possibly TRBD2 on 5 matching bases. The CDR3 runs to 12 residues. V dropped 7 bases and J dropped 5 bases, with 11 bases sitting between them. Per germline, CDR1 SNHLY and CDR2 FYNNEI. In DNA form, the CDR3 reads TGTGCCAGCAAGGAGGTTAGGGAGACCCAGTACTTC. Residues: CASKEVRETQYF.

This clonotype was observed a few times. The J gene is TRBJ2-7, the V gene TRBV7-9; D may match TRBD1 or TRBD2 (5 bases each). There are 14 residues in the CDR3. The ends were cut back, 4 bases at V and 1 base at J, with 11 bases in the middle. Germline CDR1 is SEHNR and CDR2 is FQNEAQ (reference sequence). CDR3 nucleotides: TGTGCCAGCAGCTCCTGGGACCAGTCCTACGAGCAGTACTTC. Residues: CASSSWDQSYEQYF.

This clonotype was found a few times. The chain has TRBV27 and TRBJ2-3; D is perhaps TRBD1 or TRBD2 (6 bases each). The V and J ends lost 2 bases and 4 bases respectively, with 16 bases between them. CDR1 MNHEY and CDR2 SMNVEV come from the germline V gene (reference sequence). The CDR3 covers 16 residues. CDR3 sequence reads: CASSLKRGARADTQYF. CDR3 in DNA: TGTGCCAGCAGTTTAAAGAGGGGGGCCAGGGCAGATACGCAGTATTTT.

This clonotype was detected many times. The chain employs TRBV29-1 and TRBJ2-3; 8 bases map to TRBD2. Germline CDR1 is SQVTM and CDR2 is ANQGSEA. This CDR3 has 13 amino acids. The J segment lost 1 base and the V segment lost 7 bases, leaving 4 bases of the junction unmatched. The CDR3 sequence: CSARAGGTDTQYF. CDR3 nucleotide sequence: TGCAGCGCCCGAGCGGGGGGCACAGATACGCAGTATTTT.

This clonotype has ten or more counts. The chain joins TRBV28 to TRBJ1-5; D uncertain. The V end lost 5 bases, the J end lost 3 bases, and 20 bases lay between the germline ends. Germline loops: CDR1 MDHEN, CDR2 SYDVKM. The CDR3 extends over 17 amino acids. CDR3 loop: CASSRLGFVGTNQPQHF. In DNA, the CDR3 is TGTGCCAGCAGTCGTCTCGGGTTTGTTGGCACCAATCAGCCCCAGCATTTT.